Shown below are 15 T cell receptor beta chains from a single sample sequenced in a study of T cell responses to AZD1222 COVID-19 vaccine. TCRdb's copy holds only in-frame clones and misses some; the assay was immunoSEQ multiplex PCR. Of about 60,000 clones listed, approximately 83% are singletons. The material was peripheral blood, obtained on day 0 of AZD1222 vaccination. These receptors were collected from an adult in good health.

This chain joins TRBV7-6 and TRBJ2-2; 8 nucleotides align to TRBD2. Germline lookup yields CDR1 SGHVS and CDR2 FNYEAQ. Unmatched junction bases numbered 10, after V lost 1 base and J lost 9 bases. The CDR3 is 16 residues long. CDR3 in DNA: TGTGCCAGCAGCTTAGGCGGCACAGGACTAGCCAGGGAGCTGTTTTTT. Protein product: CASSLGGTGLARELFF.

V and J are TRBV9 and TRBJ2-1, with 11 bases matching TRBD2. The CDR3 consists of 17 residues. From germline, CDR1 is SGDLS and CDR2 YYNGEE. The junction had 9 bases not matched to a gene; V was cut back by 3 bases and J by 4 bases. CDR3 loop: CASSDSATSGTYNEQFF. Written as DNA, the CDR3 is TGTGCCAGCAGCGACTCGGCGACTAGCGGGACGTACAATGAGCAGTTCTTC.

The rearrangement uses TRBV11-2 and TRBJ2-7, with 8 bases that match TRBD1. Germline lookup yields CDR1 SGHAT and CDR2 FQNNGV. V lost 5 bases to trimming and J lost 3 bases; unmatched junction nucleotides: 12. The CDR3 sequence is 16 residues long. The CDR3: CASSRAQGQDYYEQYF. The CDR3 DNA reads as TGTGCCAGCAGCAGGGCCCAGGGACAGGATTACTACGAGCAGTACTTC.

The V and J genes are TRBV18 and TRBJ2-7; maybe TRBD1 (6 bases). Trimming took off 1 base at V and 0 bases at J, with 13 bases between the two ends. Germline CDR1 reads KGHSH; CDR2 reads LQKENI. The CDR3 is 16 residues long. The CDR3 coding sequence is TGTGCCAGCTCACCACGGAGGACAGTTGACTCCTACGAGCAGTACTTC. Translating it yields CASSPRRTVDSYEQYF.

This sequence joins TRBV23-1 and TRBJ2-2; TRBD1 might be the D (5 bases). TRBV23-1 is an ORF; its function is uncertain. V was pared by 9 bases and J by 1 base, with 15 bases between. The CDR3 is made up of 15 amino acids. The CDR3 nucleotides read TGCGCCAGAGGGGTCAGACGGGTGAACACCGGGGAGCTGTTTTTT. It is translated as CARGVRRVNTGELFF.

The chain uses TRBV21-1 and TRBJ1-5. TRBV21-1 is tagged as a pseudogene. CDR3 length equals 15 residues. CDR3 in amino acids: CARGGGTDSNQPQHF. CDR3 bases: TGTGCCCGGGGGGGTGGGACAGATAGCAATCAGCCCCAGCATTTT.

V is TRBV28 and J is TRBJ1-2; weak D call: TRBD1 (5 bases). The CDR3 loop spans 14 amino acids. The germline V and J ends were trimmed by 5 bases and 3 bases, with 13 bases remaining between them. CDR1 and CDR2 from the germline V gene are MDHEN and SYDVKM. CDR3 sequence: CASSTRQGYYGYTF. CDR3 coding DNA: TGTGCCAGCAGTACCCGCCAGGGCTACTATGGCTACACCTTC.

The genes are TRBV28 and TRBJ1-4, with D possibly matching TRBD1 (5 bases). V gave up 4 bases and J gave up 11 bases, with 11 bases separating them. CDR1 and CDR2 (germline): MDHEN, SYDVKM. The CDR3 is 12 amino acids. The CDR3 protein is CASSSQVSKLFF. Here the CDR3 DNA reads TGTGCCAGCAGTTCACAGGTATCGAAACTGTTTTTT.

Here the CDR3 reads CASSVAGSGGYTF. The CDR3 coding sequence is TGTGCCAGCAGCGTTGCGGGGTCGGGCGGCTACACCTTC. This rearrangement joins TRBV5-6 to TRBJ1-2, with D unresolved. The length of the CDR3 is 13 residues. The V and J ends lost 4 bases and 8 bases respectively, with 15 bases between them. CDR1 is SGHDT, CDR2 YYEEEE, per germline.

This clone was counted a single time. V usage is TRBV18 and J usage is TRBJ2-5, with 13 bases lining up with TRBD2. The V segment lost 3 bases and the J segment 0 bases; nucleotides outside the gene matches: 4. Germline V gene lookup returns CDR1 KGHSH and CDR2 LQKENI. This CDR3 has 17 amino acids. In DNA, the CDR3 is TGTGCCAGCTCACCGGGGACTAGCGGGATGTACCAAGAGACCCAGTACTTC. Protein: CASSPGTSGMYQETQYF.

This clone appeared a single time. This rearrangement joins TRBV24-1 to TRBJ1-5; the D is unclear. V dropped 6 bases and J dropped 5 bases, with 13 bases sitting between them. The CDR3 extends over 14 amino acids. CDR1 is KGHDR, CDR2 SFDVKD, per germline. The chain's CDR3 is CATSSAFGDQPQHF. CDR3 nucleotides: TGTGCCACCAGTTCGGCTTTCGGAGATCAGCCCCAGCATTTT.

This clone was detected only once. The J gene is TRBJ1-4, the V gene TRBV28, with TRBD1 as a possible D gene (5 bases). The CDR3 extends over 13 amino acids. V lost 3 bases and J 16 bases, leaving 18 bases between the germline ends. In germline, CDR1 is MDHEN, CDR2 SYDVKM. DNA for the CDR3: TGTGCCAGCAGTTTGAGGGGAATGGGAAGGGAGTTTTTT. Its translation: CASSLRGMGREFF.

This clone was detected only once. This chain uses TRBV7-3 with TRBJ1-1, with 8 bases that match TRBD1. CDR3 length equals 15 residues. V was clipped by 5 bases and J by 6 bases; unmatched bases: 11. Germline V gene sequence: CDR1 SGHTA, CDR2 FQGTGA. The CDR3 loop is CASSPWAGGAAEAFF. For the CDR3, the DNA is TGTGCCAGCAGCCCTTGGGCAGGGGGCGCCGCTGAAGCTTTCTTT.

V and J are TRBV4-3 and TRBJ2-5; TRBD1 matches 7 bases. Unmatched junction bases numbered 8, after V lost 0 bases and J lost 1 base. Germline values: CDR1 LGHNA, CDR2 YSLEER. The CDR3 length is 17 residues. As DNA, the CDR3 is TGCGCCAGCAGCCAAGATCTCAGGACAGGAATCCAAGAGACCCAGTACTTC. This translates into CASSQDLRTGIQETQYF.

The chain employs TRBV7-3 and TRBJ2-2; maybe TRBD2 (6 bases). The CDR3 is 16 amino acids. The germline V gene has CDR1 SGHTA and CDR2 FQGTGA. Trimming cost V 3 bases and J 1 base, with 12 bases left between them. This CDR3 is CASSFSGAVNTGELFF. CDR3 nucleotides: TGTGCCAGCAGCTTTAGCGGAGCGGTGAACACCGGGGAGCTGTTTTTT.